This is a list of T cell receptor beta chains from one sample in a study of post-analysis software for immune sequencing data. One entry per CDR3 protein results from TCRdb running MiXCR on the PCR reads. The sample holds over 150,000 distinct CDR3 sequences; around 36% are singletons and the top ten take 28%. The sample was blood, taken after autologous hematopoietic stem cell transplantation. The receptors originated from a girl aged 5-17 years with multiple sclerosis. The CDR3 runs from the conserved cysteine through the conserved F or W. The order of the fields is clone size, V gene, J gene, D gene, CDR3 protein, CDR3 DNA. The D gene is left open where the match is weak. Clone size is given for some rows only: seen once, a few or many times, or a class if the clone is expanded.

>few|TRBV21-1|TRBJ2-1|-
CASSQTPGAVFYNEQFF
TGTGCCAGCAGTCAAACACCGGGAGCCGTTTTCTACAATGAGCAGTTCTTC
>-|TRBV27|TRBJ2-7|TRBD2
CASTRGAGETRYF
TGTGCCAGCACGCGGGGGGCTGGGGAGACCCGGTACTTC
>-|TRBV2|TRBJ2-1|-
CASISRGDSATYNEQFF
TGTGCCAGCATCTCTAGAGGGGATAGCGCCACCTACAATGAGCAGTTCTTC
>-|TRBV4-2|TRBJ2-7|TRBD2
CASSQDDLAGHYEQYF
TGTGCCAGCAGCCAAGATGACCTAGCGGGTCACTACGAGCAGTACTTC
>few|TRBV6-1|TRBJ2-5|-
CASSPSGGRLPSETQYF
TGTGCCAGCAGCCCCAGCGGCGGAAGACTCCCCTCCGAGACCCAGTACTTC
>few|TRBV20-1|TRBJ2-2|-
CSASPRDRVIGELFF
TGCAGTGCTAGTCCACGGGATCGGGTTATCGGGGAGCTGTTTTTT
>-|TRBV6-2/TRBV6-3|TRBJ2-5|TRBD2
CASSYGGLALGETQYF
TGTGCCAGCAGTTACGGGGGACTAGCCTTGGGGGAGACCCAGTACTTC
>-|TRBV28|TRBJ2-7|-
CASSLRSGGWAYEQYF
TGTGCCAGCAGTTTAAGGAGCGGAGGGTGGGCCTACGAGCAGTACTTC
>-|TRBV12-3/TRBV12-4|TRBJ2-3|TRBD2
CASTPLAGATDTQYF
TGTGCCAGCACCCCTCTAGCGGGAGCTACAGATACGCAGTATTTT
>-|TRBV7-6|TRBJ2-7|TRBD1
CASSQGGQGAYNEQYF
TGTGCCAGCAGCCAAGGGGGGCAGGGGGCCTACAATGAGCAGTACTTC
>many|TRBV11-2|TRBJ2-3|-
CASSLVGGTDTQYF
TGTGCCAGCAGCTTAGTCGGAGGCACAGATACGCAGTATTTT
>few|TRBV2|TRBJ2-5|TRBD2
CASSVASGRAGLETQYF
TGTGCCAGCAGTGTGGCTAGCGGGAGGGCCGGTTTGGAGACCCAGTACTTC
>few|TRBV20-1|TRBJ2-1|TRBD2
CSARSSGLYNEQFF
TGCAGTGCTAGATCTAGCGGGCTCTACAATGAGCAGTTCTTC